This record looks at one TCR beta chain sequence and its context. The data derive from a study of cytomegalovirus exposure and HLA in healthy donors. 60 Vbeta and 13 Jbeta primers were used in PCR. The assay was immunoSEQ multiplex PCR, and TCRdb's table has in-frame clones only and misses some. The table includes some 150,000 clones, less than 85% detected once. Sequencing used PBMCs. The receptor was isolated from a man aged 40-49 years in good health and CMV-seronegative.

The CDR3, as DNA: TGTGCCAGCACCCAAGCCGGGGGGGCGAACACTGAAGCTTTCTTT. It encodes CASTQAGGANTEAFF. The V gene is TRBV28, the J gene TRBJ1-1, with a tentative D call TRBD1 (6 bases). The CDR3 runs to 15 residues. Germline V gives CDR1 MDHEN, CDR2 SYDVKM. With 7 bases removed from V and 1 base from J, the gap between germline ends came to 16 bases.